Below, 4 T cell receptor beta chains from the same sample are listed, as sequenced in a study of blood T cell repertoires in COVID-19. The assay was immunoSEQ multiplex PCR, and TCRdb's table has in-frame clones only and misses some. Among approximately 490,000 clones, 75% to 90% were seen once, and the ten largest hold about 0.75%. The specimen was PBMCs or T cells enriched from blood (not recorded which). The receptors come from a woman aged 18-29 years who had recovered from COVID-19.

The chain joins TRBV6-1 to TRBJ1-4, with D uncertain. There are 15 residues in the CDR3. Germline CDR1 and CDR2: MNHNS and SASEGT. V dropped 1 base and J dropped 6 bases, with 12 bases sitting between them. The CDR3 sequence: CASSEVLQVDEKLFF. The CDR3 region has the DNA TGTGCCAGCAGTGAAGTTTTGCAGGTTGATGAAAAACTGTTTTTT.

The chain uses TRBV6-1 and TRBJ2-2, with a weak D call TRBD2 (5 bases). Trimming stripped 4 bases from V and 1 base from J, with 13 bases between. The CDR3 has 16 amino acids. Per the germline V gene, CDR1 is MNHNS and CDR2 is SASEGT. The CDR3 reads CASSGGYWGNTGELFF. The DNA for the CDR3 is TGTGCCAGCAGTGGAGGGTATTGGGGGAACACCGGGGAGCTGTTTTTT.

V gene TRBV3-1 (or the pseudogene TRBV3-2) combines with J gene TRBJ1-2, with unresolved D. V was cut by 0 bases and J by 7 bases, with 12 bases left in between. Per germline, CDR1 LGHDT and CDR2 YNNKEL (reference sequence). The CDR3 length is 14 residues. In DNA form, the CDR3 reads TGTGCCAGCAGCCAAGATAAAGGTAGCGGTGGCTACACCTTC. Translating gives CASSQDKGSGGYTF.

The V call is TRBV29-1, the J call TRBJ1-1; 8 bases fit TRBD1. The CDR3 has 16 amino acids. Looked up from germline, CDR1 is SQVTM and CDR2 is ANQGSEA. With 6 bases clipped from V and 0 bases from J, the junction kept 12 bases outside the gene matches. This CDR3 reads CSVAFPGTGMNTEAFF. The CDR3 nucleotides read TGCAGCGTGGCATTCCCCGGGACAGGAATGAACACTGAAGCTTTCTTT.